The T cell receptor beta chain under discussion was sequenced for a study of cytomegalovirus exposure and HLA in healthy donors. PCR was performed using 60 Vbeta and 13 Jbeta primers. Sequencing was performed with immunoSEQ multiplex PCR; in TCRdb, only in-frame clones are kept and a portion is missing. The table includes about 140,000 clones, under 75% detected once. As to this clone: Its antigen is not identified.

Germline V gives CDR1 SGHRS, CDR2 YFSETQ. Trimming stripped 0 bases from V and 6 bases from J, with 16 bases between. This CDR3 comprises 16 residues. Points from the study as a whole: A later analysis showed TCR association rates differing by HLA locus, peaking at DRB1 and lowest at HLA-C.

This clonotype originated in a woman between 35 and 50 years old in good health and CMV-seronegative. The chain has TRBV5-1 and TRBJ2-1, with D maybe TRBD2 (6 bases). Sequencing was carried out using PBMCs. The CDR3 region is CASSLESPLGGNEQFF. The CDR3 DNA follows: TGCGCCAGCAGCTTGGAGAGCCCCCTGGGGGGCAATGAGCAGTTCTTC.